These 7 T cell receptor beta chains came from one sample sequenced in a study of cytomegalovirus exposure and HLA in healthy donors. Amplification used 60 Vbeta primers and 13 Jbeta primers. Sequencing used immunoSEQ multiplex PCR; TCRdb keeps in-frame clones, though not all of them. The sample has about 130,000 clones; more than 65% are singletons. The sample taken for sequencing was PBMCs. These receptors were collected from a woman aged 55-69 years in good health and CMV-seropositive.

The rearrangement links TRBV6-1 to TRBJ1-1, with no clear D. In germline, CDR1 is MNHNS, CDR2 SASEGT. V was clipped by 6 bases and J by 5 bases, with 13 bases between them. The CDR3 has 13 residues. CDR3 sequence reads: CASREDTGTEAFF. Written as DNA, the CDR3 is TGTGCCAGCAGGGAGGATACGGGGACTGAAGCTTTCTTT.

The CDR3 region is CAISGQGLDGYTF. CDR3 in DNA: TGTGCCATCAGCGGACAGGGGCTTGATGGCTACACCTTC. The V and J genes are TRBV10-3 and TRBJ1-2; 9 nucleotides align to TRBD1. Germline CDR1 ENHRY, CDR2 SYGVKD. The CDR3 totals 13 residues. After removal of 6 bases from V and 6 bases from J, the junction contained 5 bases not matched to a gene.

The chain recombines TRBV29-1 with TRBJ2-1; D gene unclear. V shed 6 bases and J shed 4 bases, with 7 bases lying between them. The CDR3 spans 11 residues. Per the germline V gene, CDR1 is SQVTM and CDR2 is ANQGSEA. CDR3 in DNA: TGCAGCGTCACAGTTTACAATGAGCAGTTCTTC. Translation gives CSVTVYNEQFF.

The CDR3 bases are TGTGCCAGCAGTAATGGAGTCGATCAGCCCCAGCATTTT. It encodes CASSNGVDQPQHF. The V gene is TRBV6-1, the J gene TRBJ1-5; D is unclear. Germline assignment: CDR1 MNHNS and CDR2 SASEGT. The ends were cut back, 5 bases at V and 5 bases at J, with 10 bases in the middle. The CDR3 covers 13 residues.

The V and J genes are TRBV7-9 and TRBJ1-1, with TRBD1 identical over 7 bases. This CDR3 region has 17 residues. Germline CDR1 and CDR2: SEHNR and FQNEAQ (reference sequence). The V segment lost 5 bases and the J segment 5 bases; nucleotides outside the gene matches: 17. CDR3 bases: TGTGCCAGCAGCCAGGACAGGAGCTACCTAAGGGGGACTGAAGCTTTCTTT. Residues: CASSQDRSYLRGTEAFF.

This rearrangement joins TRBV23-1 to TRBJ2-7; TRBD1 might be the D (6 bases). TRBV23-1 is classed as an ORF, of uncertain function. The V end was cut by 0 bases, the J end by 2 bases, with 11 bases between. The CDR3 is 15 residues long. This CDR3 is CASSQSYRVTYEQYF. The DNA of the CDR3 is TGCGCCAGCAGTCAATCTTACAGGGTAACCTACGAGCAGTACTTC.

The rearrangement links TRBV7-9 to TRBJ2-7; possible D gene TRBD1, 5 bases. The CDR3 is 14 residues long. The V end lost 4 bases, the J end lost 3 bases, and 13 bases lay between the germline ends. Germline V gene sequence: CDR1 SEHNR, CDR2 FQNEAQ (reference sequence). CDR3 residues: CASSSPGHFYEQYF. The CDR3 coding sequence is TGTGCCAGCAGCTCACCAGGACATTTCTACGAGCAGTACTTC.